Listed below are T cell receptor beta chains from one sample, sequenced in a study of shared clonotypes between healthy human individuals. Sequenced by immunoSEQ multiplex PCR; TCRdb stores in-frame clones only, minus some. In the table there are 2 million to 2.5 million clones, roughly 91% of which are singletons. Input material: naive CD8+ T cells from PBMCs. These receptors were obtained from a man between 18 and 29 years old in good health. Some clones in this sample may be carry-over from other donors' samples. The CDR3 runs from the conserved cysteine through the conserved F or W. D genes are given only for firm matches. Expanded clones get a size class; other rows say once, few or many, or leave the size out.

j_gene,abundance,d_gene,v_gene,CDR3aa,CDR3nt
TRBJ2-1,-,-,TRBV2,CASSGGTTLRLIPRYNEQFF,TGTGCCAGCAGTGGCGGGACCACCCTCCGCCTAATCCCCCGATACAATGAGCAGTTCTTC
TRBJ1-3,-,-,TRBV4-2,CASSQDPGDYSGNTIYF,TGTGCCAGCAGCCAAGACCCAGGGGACTACTCTGGAAACACCATATATTTT
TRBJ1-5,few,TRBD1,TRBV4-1,CASSHATGGLQPQHF,TGCGCCAGCAGCCATGCCACAGGGGGCTTACAGCCCCAGCATTTT
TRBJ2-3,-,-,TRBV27,CASSLKSRLGLTDTQYF,TGTGCCAGCAGTTTAAAGTCAAGACTAGGACTCACAGATACGCAGTATTTT
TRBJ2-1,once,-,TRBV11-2,CASSLGVGSYNEQFF,TGTGCCAGCAGCTTAGGGGTGGGATCCTACAATGAGCAGTTCTTC
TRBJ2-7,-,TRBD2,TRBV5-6,CASSLAGGLRNEQYF,TGTGCCAGCAGCTTGGCGGGAGGCCTCCGGAACGAGCAGTACTTC
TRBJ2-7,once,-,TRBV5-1,CASSLGPDTYEQYF,TGCGCCAGCAGCTTGGGGCCCGACACCTACGAGCAGTACTTC
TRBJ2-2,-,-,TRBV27,CATGPSLNTGELFF,TGTGCCACCGGGCCATCCTTAAACACCGGGGAGCTGTTTTTT
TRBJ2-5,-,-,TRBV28,CASRLFGETQYF,TGTGCCAGCAGACTCTTCGGAGAGACCCAGTACTTC
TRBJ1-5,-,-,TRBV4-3,CASSQDYRASYQPQHF,TGCGCCAGCAGCCAAGATTACAGGGCATCATATCAGCCCCAGCATTTT